Listed below are T cell receptor beta chains from one sample, sequenced in a study of CD8+ T cells in alopecia areata. The repertoire was sequenced with immunoSEQ multiplex PCR; TCRdb's copy has only in-frame clones and lacks some. The table shows hundreds of thousands of clones, with about 68% occurring only once. Specimen: CD4+ T cells sorted from blood, collected at week 0. These TCRs come from a human donor with alopecia areata. Both conserved end residues are part of each CDR3. D genes are given only for firm matches. Clone sizes are given selectively: once, few, many, or a class where the clone is expanded.

DNA: TGCAGCGTTGGGACGGACGGAACCTACGAGCAGTACTTC; CDR3: CSVGTDGTYEQYF; D: -; size: -; J: TRBJ2-7; V: TRBV29-1
DNA: TGTGCCAGCAGTGGCGGGGGGCCTTCGACCCAGTACTTC; CDR3: CASSGGGPSTQYF; D: TRBD2; size: once; J: TRBJ2-5; V: TRBV25-1
DNA: TGTGCCAGCAGCTTAGGTGGACAGGGAGGCAGTCAGCCCCAGCATTTT; CDR3: CASSLGGQGGSQPQHF; D: TRBD1; size: -; J: TRBJ1-5; V: TRBV7-8
DNA: TGTGCCAGCAGCCCCGATCCGCAGGGGGCTCGCGAGACCCAGTACTTC; CDR3: CASSPDPQGARETQYF; D: TRBD1; size: -; J: TRBJ2-5; V: TRBV7-2
DNA: TGTGCCAGCAGTGAAGGTGGACAGCCCTACGAGCAGTACTTC; CDR3: CASSEGGQPYEQYF; D: -; size: once; J: TRBJ2-7; V: TRBV25-1
DNA: TGTGCCAGCAGCTTGCTAGGGGACTCTGGGGCCAACGTCCTGACTTTC; CDR3: CASSLLGDSGANVLTF; D: -; size: -; J: TRBJ2-6; V: TRBV7-9
DNA: TGTGCCAGCAGCGTAGCAGAGTACACAGATACGCAGTATTTT; CDR3: CASSVAEYTDTQYF; D: -; size: few; J: TRBJ2-3; V: TRBV9
DNA: TGCGCCAGCGGCCAAGTGACCGGGGAGCTGTTTTTT; CDR3: CASGQVTGELFF; D: -; size: -; J: TRBJ2-2; V: TRBV4-1
DNA: TGTGCCAGCTCATCGCTCTTGAGGGACGCTGGAAACACCATATATTTT; CDR3: CASSSLLRDAGNTIYF; D: -; size: -; J: TRBJ1-3; V: TRBV7-2
DNA: TGTGCCAGCAGACCGGGGAGAATACTTAATTCACCCCTCCACTTT; CDR3: CASRPGRILNSPLHF; D: -; size: -; J: TRBJ1-6; V: TRBV11-2
DNA: TGTGCCAGCAGTGAAGTTCGGGGAAACACTGAAGCTTTCTTT; CDR3: CASSEVRGNTEAFF; D: -; size: few; J: TRBJ1-1; V: TRBV2
DNA: TGTGCCACCAGCATCCAAGGGAATCAGCCCCAGCATTTT; CDR3: CATSIQGNQPQHF; D: -; size: once; J: TRBJ1-5; V: TRBV15
DNA: TGTGCCAGCAGCGTAGATTTGGCGGGTCCCTCTGGGGCCAACGTCCTGACTTTC; CDR3: CASSVDLAGPSGANVLTF; D: -; size: -; J: TRBJ2-6; V: TRBV9
DNA: TGTGCCAGCAGCCCCGGCAGGGGACAAGAGACCCAGTACTTC; CDR3: CASSPGRGQETQYF; D: -; size: once; J: TRBJ2-5; V: TRBV7-8
DNA: TGTGCCAGCAGCTTAGTAGTGACAGGGAACTACGAGCAGTACTTC; CDR3: CASSLVVTGNYEQYF; D: TRBD1; size: -; J: TRBJ2-7; V: TRBV13
DNA: TGTGCCAGCAGCGTGGGGAACTCCTACGAGCAGTACTTC; CDR3: CASSVGNSYEQYF; D: -; size: once; J: TRBJ2-7; V: TRBV13
DNA: TGTGCCAGCAGCCCCACCGAGGGGCACGAGCAGTACTTC; CDR3: CASSPTEGHEQYF; D: -; size: -; J: TRBJ2-7; V: TRBV5-6